The present T cell receptor beta chain was sequenced within a study of Ad26.COV2.S vaccination and SARS-CoV-2 variants. Treatment meaning: some 20 received Ad26.COV2.S at low or high dose, single or two shots; roughly five received placebo; per-sample allocation not given. Repertoires come from day 63 after the first vaccine or placebo injection. Note on this clone: What it binds is not known.

Study-wide points: There was reportedly substantial breadth in spike-specific CD8+ and CD4+ T cell responses after vaccination.

Measured with immunoSEQ multiplex PCR; TCRdb has only the in-frame clones, and not every one. The table lists 450,000 to 550,000 clones, 89% of them singletons. The receptor was derived from a person between 18 and 59 years old who received the Ad26.COV2.S COVID-19 vaccine or a placebo. Sequenced material: peripheral blood, taken in a trial of Ad26.COV2.S vaccine versus placebo.

CDR3 bases: TGTGCCAGCAGCTCCTCCGGGACTAGTCCCCCCGGGGAGCTGTTTTTT. The encoded protein is CASSSSGTSPPGELFF. The rearrangement joins TRBV5-6 to TRBJ2-2; 8 positions agree with TRBD2. CDR1 SGHDT and CDR2 YYEEEE come from the germline V gene. The CDR3 is 16 amino acids. The V and J ends lost 3 bases and 6 bases, in that order; junction bases with no gene match: 10. Based on the CDR3 plus reference TRBV5-6 and TRBJ2-2, the full variable domain is DAGVTQSPTHLIKTRGQQVTLRCSPKSGHDTVSWYQQALGQGPQFIFQYYEEEERQRGNFPDRFSGHQFPNYSSELNVNALLLGDSALYLCASSSSGTSPPGELFFGEGSRLTVL.